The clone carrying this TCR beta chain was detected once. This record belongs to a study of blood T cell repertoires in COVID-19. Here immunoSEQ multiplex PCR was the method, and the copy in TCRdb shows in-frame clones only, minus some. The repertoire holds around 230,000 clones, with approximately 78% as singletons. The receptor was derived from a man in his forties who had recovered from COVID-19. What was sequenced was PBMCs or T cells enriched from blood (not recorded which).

DNA for the CDR3: TGTGCCACCAGACAGGGTGACAGGCAGTTCTTC. Protein product: CATRQGDRQFF. The rearrangement links TRBV24-1 to TRBJ2-1; D perhaps matches TRBD1 (6 bases). Trimming stripped 7 bases from V and 12 bases from J, with 12 bases between. Germline-derived CDR1 and CDR2 are KGHDR and SFDVKD. The CDR3 is made up of 11 amino acids.